The entry that follows covers one T cell receptor (beta chain) sequence. Its antigen is currently unknown. The CDR3 contains 15 residues. The V gene's germline CDR1 is SGDLS and CDR2 YYNGEE. V gave up 4 bases and J gave up 7 bases; unmatched junction bases: 6. These data are taken from a study of T cell responses to AZD1222 COVID-19 vaccine. Findings and limits, study-wide: Females made up more of the donors, who were largely white British, and clonal diversity may have come out too low. The study found vaccine-associated CD4 TCRs spanning spike, dominant at 160-218 and 743-854. The study identified only five to seven AZD1222 recipients as seropositive at baseline.

The assay was immunoSEQ multiplex PCR, and TCRdb's table has in-frame clones only and misses some. The profile shows 90,000 to 150,000 clones, roughly 87% of them singletons. V usage is TRBV9 and J usage is TRBJ2-1; 12 nucleotides match TRBD2. Sequencing was performed on peripheral blood, taken on day 0 of AZD1222 vaccination. The clonotype originates from an adult in good health. This chain's CDR3 is CASSTLAGGGNEQFF. Written as DNA, the CDR3 is TGTGCCAGCAGCACCCTAGCGGGAGGGGGGAATGAGCAGTTCTTC.